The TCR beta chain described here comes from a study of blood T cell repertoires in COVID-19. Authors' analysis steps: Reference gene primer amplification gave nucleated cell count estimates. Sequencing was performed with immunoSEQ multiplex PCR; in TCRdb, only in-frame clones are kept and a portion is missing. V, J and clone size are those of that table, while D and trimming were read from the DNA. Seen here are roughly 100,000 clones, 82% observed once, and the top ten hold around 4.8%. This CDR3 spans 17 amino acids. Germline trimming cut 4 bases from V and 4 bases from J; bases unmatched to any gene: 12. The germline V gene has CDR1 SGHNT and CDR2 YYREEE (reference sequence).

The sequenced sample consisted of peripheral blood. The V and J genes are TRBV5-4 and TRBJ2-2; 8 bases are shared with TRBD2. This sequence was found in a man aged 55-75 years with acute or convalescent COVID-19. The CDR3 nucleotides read TGTGCCAGCAGCCTCGGACTAGCCGCTTTGGGCACCGGGGAGCTGTTTTTT. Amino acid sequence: CASSLGLAALGTGELFF. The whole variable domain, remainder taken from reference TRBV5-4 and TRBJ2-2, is ETGVTQSPTHLIKTRGQQVTLRCSSQSGHNTVSWYQQALGQGPQFIFQYYREEENGRGNFPPRFSGLQFPNYSSELNVNALELDDSALYLCASSLGLAALGTGELFFGEGSRLTVL.